Each of the 4 T cell receptor beta chains below was sequenced from the same sample in a study of T-cell memory formation after mild COVID-19 (dated by TCRdb to the early 2020s). Libraries were made using 5' RACE. Sequencing took place on an Illumina NovaSeq 6000. The public reads were reprocessed in TCRdb via fastp at Q25 and MiXCR, keeping in-frame beta chains. Rows merge per CDR3 protein into single entries with the most common DNA and genes. This sample lists around 400,000 distinct CDR3 sequences; 20% to 25% were detected once. The ten largest clones take up 7.5% to 10% of the sample. Material for sequencing was PBMCs or a T cell subset sorted from them (not recorded which). The origin of the receptors is an adult woman who had mild COVID-19 (a few samples of this study predate the infection). The sample titles of this study are shuffled in the database, so cell type and time point are left out; the donor was told from shared clones.

The chain is built from TRBV12-3 or TRBV12-4 and TRBJ2-2, with D perhaps TRBD2 (7 bases). The CDR3 contains 14 residues. V lost 4 bases and J 6 bases, leaving 12 bases between the germline ends. CDR3 DNA sequence: TGTGCCAGCAGTTCTGACGGGGGGCCCGGGGAGCTGTTTTTT. Amino acids: CASSSDGGPGELFF.

V gene TRBV24-1 combines with J gene TRBJ1-1; D unresolved. Germline V gene lookup returns CDR1 KGHDR and CDR2 SFDVKD. V gave up 1 base and J gave up 2 bases, with 1 base separating them. The CDR3 has 12 residues. In DNA form, the CDR3 reads TGTGCCACCAGTGATTTTAACACTGAAGCTTTCTTT. It yields the protein CATSDFNTEAFF.

The chain uses TRBV3-1 and TRBJ1-1, with D possibly TRBD1 on 5 matching bases. The germline gives CDR1 LGHDT, CDR2 YNNKEL (reference sequence). CDR3 length: 13 amino acids. Trimming took off 1 base at V and 5 bases at J, with 8 bases between the two ends. CDR3 residues: CASSQVKGTEAFF. Here the CDR3 DNA reads TGTGCCAGCAGCCAAGTGAAGGGGACTGAAGCTTTCTTT.

This sequence joins TRBV5-1 and TRBJ1-4; no clear D. In germline, CDR1 is SGHRS, CDR2 YFSETQ. V dropped 0 bases and J dropped 8 bases, with 11 bases sitting between them. This CDR3 is 14 amino acids long. As DNA, the CDR3 is TGCGCCAGCAGCTTGGATCCCTCCGGAGAAAAACTGTTTTTT. This gives the protein CASSLDPSGEKLFF.